This TCR beta chain emerged from a study of blood T cell repertoires in COVID-19. For the study at large: Some COVID-19 samples were acute and others convalescent; all came from the United States, Italy and Spain. T cells, B-cell-depleted T cells, or PBMCs provided the cDNA or gDNA that served as material.

Here immunoSEQ multiplex PCR was the method, and the copy in TCRdb shows in-frame clones only, minus some. The table has roughly 200,000 clones, around 88% seen once. Germline values: CDR1 MDHEN, CDR2 SYDVKM. V lost 4 bases and J lost 5, with 18 bases in between. CDR3 length: 17 residues. This receptor was identified in a young woman who had recovered from COVID-19. The chain links TRBV28 to TRBJ1-6; perhaps TRBD1 as D (6 bases). Sequencing input: PBMCs or T cells enriched from blood (not recorded which). The CDR3 DNA reads as TGTGCCAGCAGTTCCTTTAGGGGGAACTCGGATAATTCACCCCTCCACTTT. It yields the protein CASSSFRGNSDNSPLHF.